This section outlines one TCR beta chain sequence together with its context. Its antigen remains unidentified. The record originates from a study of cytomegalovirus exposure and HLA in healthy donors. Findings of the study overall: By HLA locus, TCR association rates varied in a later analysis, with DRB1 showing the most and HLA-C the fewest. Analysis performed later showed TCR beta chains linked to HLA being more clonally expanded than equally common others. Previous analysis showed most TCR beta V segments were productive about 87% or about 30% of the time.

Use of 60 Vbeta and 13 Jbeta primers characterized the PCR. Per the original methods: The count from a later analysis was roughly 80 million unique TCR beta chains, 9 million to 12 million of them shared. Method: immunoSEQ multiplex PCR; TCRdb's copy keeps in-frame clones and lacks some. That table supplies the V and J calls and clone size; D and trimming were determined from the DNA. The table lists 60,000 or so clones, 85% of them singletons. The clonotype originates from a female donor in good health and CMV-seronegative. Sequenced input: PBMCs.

The CDR3 protein is CASSPAGATEAFF. For the CDR3, the DNA is TGTGCCAGCAGTCCGGCGGGGGCCACTGAAGCTTTCTTT. The V gene is TRBV27, the J gene TRBJ1-1, with TRBD1 as a possible D gene (6 bases). CDR3 length equals 13 residues. Trimming left V 5 bases short and J 4 bases short, with 11 bases between. Per the germline V gene, CDR1 is MNHEY and CDR2 is SMNVEV (reference sequence).